The rows below give T cell receptor beta chains drawn from one sample of a study of cytomegalovirus exposure and HLA in healthy donors. The repertoire was sequenced with immunoSEQ multiplex PCR; TCRdb's copy has only in-frame clones and lacks some. The sample consists of roughly 290,000 clones, roughly 89% of them appearing once. The sample comprised PBMCs. These receptors were taken from a young woman in good health and CMV-seronegative. The CDR3 runs from the conserved cysteine through the conserved F or W. D genes are given only for firm matches. Size is stated for part of the rows, as once, few or many counts, or as a class when the clone is expanded.

clone size	V gene	D gene	J gene	CDR3 DNA	CDR3 protein
.	TRBV28	.	TRBJ1-1	TGTGCCAGCAGTTCCCGGACAGTTGGGGACACTGAAGCTTTCTTT	CASSSRTVGDTEAFF
.	TRBV9	.	TRBJ1-6	TGTGCCAGCAGCGTAGAGGCAGGGAATAATTCACCCCTCCACTTT	CASSVEAGNNSPLHF
.	TRBV6-5	.	TRBJ2-7	TGTGCCAGCAGTTATGATCCAGCCTACGAGCAGTACTTC	CASSYDPAYEQYF
.	TRBV30	TRBD2	TRBJ2-5	TGTGCCTTACCCGGGACTAGCGGGGAGGAGTACTTC	CALPGTSGEEYF
.	TRBV14	.	TRBJ1-1	TGTGCCAGCAGCCGGGCCTTGAACACTGAAGCTTTCTTT	CASSRALNTEAFF
.	TRBV7-9	.	TRBJ1-1	TGTGCCAGCAGCTTAACTGAGGAAGCTTTCTTT	CASSLTEEAFF
.	TRBV7-6	.	TRBJ2-3	TGTGCCAGCAGTCCAGAGGGGGGGAAGACAGATACGCAGTATTTT	CASSPEGGKTDTQYF
once	TRBV2	.	TRBJ1-4	TGTGCCAGCAGTGAATGGGGGCCAACTAATGAAAAACTGTTTTTT	CASSEWGPTNEKLFF
.	TRBV2	.	TRBJ1-5	TGTGCCAGCAGTGCAACAGTCCTTAATCAGCCCCAGCATTTT	CASSATVLNQPQHF
.	TRBV15	.	TRBJ1-2	TGTGCCACCAGCAATAGACAGAAAGCTAACTATGGCTACACCTTC	CATSNRQKANYGYTF
.	TRBV6-5	TRBD1	TRBJ2-6	TGTGCCAGCAGCCTAGGGGGCGGTGGGGCCAACGTCCTGACTTTC	CASSLGGGGANVLTF
.	TRBV18	.	TRBJ1-2	TGTGCCAGCTCACTCCCACTGCGAACAGGGGGCTACACCTTC	CASSLPLRTGGYTF
.	TRBV7-9	.	TRBJ1-3	TGTGCCAGCCGCCGGGGCTCTGGAAACACCATATATTTT	CASRRGSGNTIYF
.	TRBV19	TRBD1	TRBJ1-5	TGTGCCAGTAGTCTGCCCGGGACAGGGGGGATTCAGCCCCAGCATTTT	CASSLPGTGGIQPQHF
.	TRBV27	.	TRBJ2-3	TGTGCCAGCCTGAGCGGGTACACAGATACGCAGTATTTT	CASLSGYTDTQYF
.	TRBV28	TRBD2	TRBJ2-3	TGTGCCAGCAGCTATGGACTAGCCGATTCGGAGCAGTATTTT	CASSYGLADSEQYF
.	TRBV19	.	TRBJ1-4	TGTGCCAGTAGTCTTGCAGGGATGGAAAAACTGTTTTTT	CASSLAGMEKLFF
.	TRBV5-4	TRBD2	TRBJ2-1	TGTGCCAGCAGTCTCCGCACGGGGGGAGACAATGAGCAGTTCTTC	CASSLRTGGDNEQFF
.	TRBV11-3	TRBD1	TRBJ2-4	TGTGCCACCCTTACCGATACACAAATTCGACAGGGGGCCAAAAACATTCAGTACTTC	CATLTDTQIRQGAKNIQYF
.	TRBV7-9	.	TRBJ2-7	TGTTCCAGCAGCTTAGCGCAGTGGGGACGGGGGATCTCCTACGAGCAGTACTTC	CSSSLAQWGRGISYEQYF